A selection of T cell receptor beta chains follows, all from one sample in a study of OX40 agonist ivuxolimab in advanced cancers. Repertoires were generated with immunoSEQ multiplex PCR, while TCRdb's copy carries only in-frame clones and drops some. The sample includes about 98,000 clones, 85% to 95% of them seen just once. This material consisted of CD4+ or CD8+ T cells sorted from blood, taken in a trial of the OX40 agonist ivuxolimab. The receptors stem from an adult with an advanced solid tumor such as melanoma, head and neck, liver or kidney cancer. CDR3s include the opening cysteine and the closing phenylalanine or tryptophan. D genes are given only for firm matches. Not all rows give a size; the values are once, few, many and, for expanded clones, a class.

d_gene	v_gene	j_gene	abundance	CDR3aa	CDR3nt
TRBD1	TRBV2	TRBJ1-2	NA	CASSTLQTGGNYGYTF	TGTGCCAGCAGCACACTCCAGACAGGGGGCAACTATGGCTACACCTTC
TRBD1	TRBV6-1	TRBJ1-1	NA	CASSEARAFRGRNTEAFF	TGTGCCAGCAGTGAAGCGCGCGCCTTCAGGGGGAGAAACACTGAAGCTTTCTTT
TRBD1	TRBV6-6	TRBJ1-1	NA	CASSQQGAQTEAFF	TGTGCCAGCAGTCAACAGGGGGCACAGACTGAAGCTTTCTTT
TRBD1	TRBV11-2	TRBJ1-6	NA	CASNTGEQDSPLHF	TGTGCCAGCAATACAGGGGAGCAAGATTCACCCCTCCACTTT
NA	TRBV2	TRBJ2-1	once	CASSTNGGASEQFF	TGTGCCAGCAGTACGAATGGGGGGGCGAGTGAGCAGTTCTTC
NA	TRBV5-1	TRBJ2-3	NA	CASSVAGSTDTQYF	TGCGCCAGCAGCGTGGCGGGGAGCACAGATACGCAGTATTTT
TRBD2	TRBV28	TRBJ2-1	NA	CASSTSGNGEQFF	TGTGCCAGCAGTACTAGCGGGAATGGGGAGCAGTTCTTC
NA	TRBV27	TRBJ1-2	NA	CASSHPGSSYGYTF	TGTGCCAGCAGCCACCCCGGGAGTTCCTATGGCTACACCTTC
NA	TRBV30	TRBJ1-1	NA	CAWSVRTFGTEAFF	TGTGCCTGGAGTGTACGGACCTTCGGCACTGAAGCTTTCTTT
NA	TRBV28	TRBJ1-1	NA	CASSLRTAEAFF	TGTGCCAGCAGTCTCCGGACCGCCGAAGCTTTCTTT
NA	TRBV20-1	TRBJ2-1	NA	CSARDDPNQFF	TGCAGTGCTAGAGATGATCCAAACCAGTTCTTC
NA	TRBV7-2	TRBJ2-1	NA	CASSQNQPGSGEQFF	TGTGCCAGCAGCCAAAATCAACCCGGATCGGGTGAGCAGTTCTTC
TRBD2	TRBV5-1	TRBJ2-3	NA	CASSFGLALDTQYF	TGCGCCAGCAGCTTCGGACTAGCATTAGATACGCAGTATTTT
TRBD2	TRBV5-1	TRBJ2-1	NA	CASSPGTSGVNEQFF	TGCGCCAGCAGCCCAGGGACTAGCGGGGTAAATGAGCAGTTCTTC
NA	TRBV9	TRBJ2-1	NA	CASSEYLGQLNNEQFF	TGTGCCAGCAGCGAATATCTGGGACAACTAAACAATGAGCAGTTCTTC
NA	TRBV5-5	TRBJ1-1	NA	CASSLEQSLEAFF	TGTGCCAGCAGCTTGGAACAGTCCCTAGAAGCTTTCTTT
NA	TRBV5-4	TRBJ1-3	NA	CASSLVGAGNTIYF	TGTGCCAGCAGCTTGGTAGGGGCTGGAAACACCATATATTTT
NA	TRBV30	TRBJ1-2	NA	CAWSNPLRGLWYTF	TGTGCCTGGAGTAATCCACTCCGGGGACTGTGGTACACCTTC
NA	TRBV30	TRBJ2-4	NA	CAWKSPVIQYF	TGTGCCTGGAAAAGCCCCGTCATTCAGTACTTC
NA	TRBV2	TRBJ2-1	NA	CASSTNGVSYNEQFF	TGTGCCAGCAGTACTAACGGGGTATCCTACAATGAGCAGTTCTTC
TRBD1	TRBV18	TRBJ1-2	NA	CASSPQGGYGYTF	TGTGCCAGCTCACCCCAGGGGGGCTATGGCTACACCTTC
TRBD1	TRBV30	TRBJ1-4	NA	CAWRRDRANRGNEKLFF	TGTGCCTGGAGACGGGACAGGGCTAACAGGGGTAATGAAAAACTGTTTTTT